The 9 T cell receptor beta chains listed next were all sequenced from one sample in a study of regulatory T cells in long-lasting Graves disease. Construction of TCR beta libraries relied on iRepertoire HTBI primers and on Arm-PCR targeting CDR3 regions. TCRdb ran MiXCR on the multiplex PCR reads and lists one entry per CDR3 protein. This sample has 390,000 or so distinct CDR3 sequences; about 23% occur once, and the top ten carry approximately 28%. The time point: persistent/refractory GD, antithyroid drugs over 5 years with positive TRAb. Preparation of the TCR library used RNA extracted from PBMCs. This specimen was peripheral blood mononuclear cells (PBMCs), taken when the disease was refractory, from a patient treated with antithyroid drugs. The source is a woman between 40 and 50 years old with Graves disease.

This clonotype appeared many times. The chain carries TRBV28 and TRBJ2-5; 8 bases agree with TRBD2. Trimming took 8 bases from V and 1 from J; bases not matched to a gene: 9. This CDR3 spans 15 amino acids. The V gene's germline CDR1 is MDHEN and CDR2 SYDVKM. CDR3 protein: CASRRAGEGQETQYF. CDR3 in DNA: TGTGCCAGCCGTAGAGCGGGGGAGGGCCAAGAGACCCAGTACTTC.

The chain combines TRBV9 with TRBJ2-5; D unresolved. Trimming pared 0 bases from V and 4 bases from J, leaving 10 bases between. Per the germline V gene, CDR1 is SGDLS and CDR2 is YYNGEE. There are 14 residues in the CDR3. This CDR3 is CASSVASAVETQYF. Written as DNA, the CDR3 is TGTGCCAGCAGCGTAGCCTCGGCAGTAGAGACCCAGTACTTC.

The rearrangement uses TRBV20-1 and TRBJ1-5; a weak D match, TRBD1 (5 bases). V was pared by 5 bases and J by 2 bases, with 10 bases between. This CDR3 comprises 13 residues. Germline V gene sequence: CDR1 DFQATT, CDR2 SNEGSKA (reference sequence). The CDR3 bases are TGCAGTGCTGATGACAGACGCAATCAGCCCCAGCATTTT. Its translation: CSADDRRNQPQHF.

The chain couples TRBV6-1 to TRBJ2-7, with TRBD1 as a possible D gene (7 bases). The CDR3 consists of 17 residues. Germline loops: CDR1 MNHNS, CDR2 SASEGT. Trimming shortened V by 5 bases and J by 1 base, and 21 bases separated the two germline ends. The DNA for the CDR3 is TGTGCCAGCAGTCCGCCATCTGCGGGACAGCGATCCTACGAGCAGTACTTC. Translation: CASSPPSAGQRSYEQYF.

This clonotype has at least ten counts. V usage is TRBV11-2 and J usage is TRBJ2-7, with D possibly matching TRBD2 (6 bases). Germline CDR1 is SGHAT and CDR2 is FQNNGV. Trimming removed 7 bases from V and 0 bases from J, with 16 bases in between. This CDR3 contains 15 residues. In DNA, the CDR3 is TGTGCCAGCAACTATCCGTGGAGGGGCTCCTACGAGCAGTACTTC. This sequence encodes CASNYPWRGSYEQYF. Looking up the rest from reference TRBV11-2 and TRBJ2-7 gives the full variable domain: EAGVAQSPRYKIIEKRQSVAFWCNPISGHATLYWYQQILGQGPKLLIQFQNNGVVDDSQLPKDRFSAERLKGVDSTLKIQPAKLEDSAVYLCASNYPWRGSYEQYFGPGTRLTVT.

V is TRBV5-4 and J is TRBJ2-7, with 9 positions matching TRBD2. Germline values: CDR1 SGHNT, CDR2 YYREEE (reference sequence). The length of the CDR3 is 16 residues. The V and J ends lost 0 bases and 3 bases, in that order; junction bases with no gene match: 7. CDR3 region: CASSLDSGLAYYEQYF. CDR3 DNA sequence: TGTGCCAGCAGCTTGGATTCGGGACTAGCTTACTACGAGCAGTACTTC.

This clonotype was counted between two and nine times. The chain recombines TRBV11-2 with TRBJ2-7; the match to TRBD1 covers 8 bases. V shed 3 bases and J 3 bases; nucleotides not matched to a gene: 7. The CDR3 runs 15 residues. Germline lookup yields CDR1 SGHAT and CDR2 FQNNGV. CDR3 region: CASSFRTGSNYEQYF. CDR3 bases: TGTGCCAGCAGCTTTAGGACAGGGAGTAACTACGAGCAGTACTTC.

This clonotype was picked up a small number of times. The chain combines TRBV6-1 with TRBJ2-7, with 14 positions matching TRBD2. This CDR3 has 17 residues. Germline V gene data show CDR1 as MNHNS and CDR2 as SASEGT. Trimming at V came to 6 bases and at J to 4 bases, leaving 11 bases not matched to a gene. The CDR3 spells CASREQGLAGADYEQYF. CDR3 sequence (DNA): TGTGCCAGCAGAGAACAGGGACTAGCGGGAGCGGATTACGAGCAGTACTTC.

Only one count was recorded for this clonotype. The chain joins TRBV15 to TRBJ2-3; D is possibly TRBD2 (5 bases). V dropped 5 bases and J dropped 4 bases, with 22 bases sitting between them. Germline loops: CDR1 LNHNV, CDR2 YYDKDF (reference sequence). CDR3 length: 17 amino acids. CDR3 DNA: TGTGCCACCAGCGAAACGGAGCCTCCTCTAGCTTCAGATACGCAGTATTTT. Protein sequence: CATSETEPPLASDTQYF. The complete variable domain, with remaining parts taken from reference TRBV15 and TRBJ2-3, reads DAMVIQNPRYQVTQFGKPVTLSCSQTLNHNVMYWYQQKSSQAPKLLFHYYDKDFNNEADTPDNFQSRRPNTSFCFLDIRSPGLGDTAMYLCATSETEPPLASDTQYFGPGTRLTVL.